The clone carrying this T cell receptor beta chain was recorded once. The source of the sample is a study of OX40 agonist ivuxolimab in advanced cancers. This table comes from immunoSEQ multiplex PCR, and its TCRdb copy is limited to in-frame clones, with some not included. The sample carries about 31,000 clones, approximately 90% recorded once. The CDR3 is made up of 15 amino acids. The germline CDR1 and CDR2 sequences are MDHEN and SYDVKM. V lost 8 bases and J 0 bases, leaving 14 bases between the germline ends. The sample here was CD4+ or CD8+ T cells sorted from blood, taken in a trial of the OX40 agonist ivuxolimab. The V call is TRBV28, the J call TRBJ2-1; TRBD1 is a possible D gene (5 bases). The source of this sequence is an adult with an advanced solid tumor such as melanoma, head and neck, liver or kidney cancer. The chain's CDR3 is CASQGFSSSYNEQFF. Written as DNA, the CDR3 is TGTGCCAGCCAGGGATTTTCGAGCTCCTACAATGAGCAGTTCTTC.